This TCR beta chain originates from a study of a mutant IDH1 vaccine in newly diagnosed glioma. Study overall: Vaccine dosing followed radiotherapy by 4-6 weeks, or accompanied temozolomide cycles. Males made up approximately 60% and females about 40% of treated patients, whose mean age was around 41 years. Patients arrived already treated with radiotherapy, temozolomide, or both, most having had both. General study points: Changes in the top peripheral T cell clonotypes seemingly had no bearing on pseudoprogression.

Only one count was recorded for this clone. The antigen remains unidentified. Sequencing was performed with immunoSEQ multiplex PCR; in TCRdb, only in-frame clones are kept and a portion is missing. The sample holds approximately 43,000 clones, around 81% seen once. V was trimmed by 5 bases and J by 1 base, leaving 7 bases between them. Germline CDR1 is SGHRS and CDR2 is YFSETQ. The CDR3 has 13 amino acids. Time point indicated: week 23, last vaccination. A 20-mer mutant IDH1 peptide at 300 ug was injected subcutaneously with topical imiquimod. The sequences come from PBMCs, collected from a glioma patient whose treatment included an IDH1 peptide vaccine. The V call is TRBV5-1, the J call TRBJ2-1; D call uncertain. The clonotype originates from a woman in her forties with glioma. Some clones in this sample may be carry-over from other donors' samples. The CDR3 DNA sequence: TGCGCCAGCAGGGCAGTTTCCTACAATGAGCAGTTCTTC. Translated, it gives CASRAVSYNEQFF.